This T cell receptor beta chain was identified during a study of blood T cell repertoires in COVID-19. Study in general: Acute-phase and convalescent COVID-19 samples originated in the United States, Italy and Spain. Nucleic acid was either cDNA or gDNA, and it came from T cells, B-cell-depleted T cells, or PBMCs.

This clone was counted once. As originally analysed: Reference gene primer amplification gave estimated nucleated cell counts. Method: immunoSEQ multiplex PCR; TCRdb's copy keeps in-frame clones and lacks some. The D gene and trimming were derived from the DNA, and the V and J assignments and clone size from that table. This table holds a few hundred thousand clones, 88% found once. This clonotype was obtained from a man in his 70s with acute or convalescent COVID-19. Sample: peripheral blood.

CDR3 loop: CASSPEDRGPDEQFF. DNA for the CDR3: TGTGCCAGCAGCCCGGAAGACAGGGGGCCTGATGAGCAGTTCTTC. The chain recombines TRBV5-4 with TRBJ2-1; 10 nucleotides match TRBD1. Germline trimming cut 4 bases from V and 8 bases from J; bases unmatched to any gene: 9. Germline CDR1 SGHNT, CDR2 YYREEE (reference sequence). This CDR3 is 15 amino acids long.